Sequencing of this T cell receptor beta chain was carried out in a study of cytomegalovirus exposure and HLA in healthy donors. PCR amplification relied on 60 Vbeta primers (plus 13 Jbeta primers). Data came from immunoSEQ multiplex PCR; TCRdb stores just in-frame clones and leaves some out. Seen here are about 210,000 clones, around 81% observed once, and the top ten hold roughly 10%. Trimming took 5 bases from V and 4 from J, leaving 11 bases between them. The V gene's germline CDR1 is GTSNPN and CDR2 SVGIG (reference sequence). The CDR3 totals 13 residues. Study observations and caveats: Analysis performed later showed TCR beta chains linked to HLA being more clonally expanded than equally common others. Later on, analysis showed that most CMV-associated TCR beta chains appeared to be HLA-restricted. What TCR beta sequences reportedly achieved was accurate prediction of HLA-A and HLA-B alleles in most subjects. In an earlier analysis, in some 500 donors, most V segments appeared productive either ~90% or ~30% of the time.

This clone was counted once. What it recognizes is unknown. This sequence joins TRBV30 and TRBJ1-4; D is unclear. The TCR originated in a woman between 50 and 59 years old in good health and CMV-seropositive. Sequenced sample: PBMCs. The CDR3 DNA reads as TGTGCCTGGGAGTTTGGGCGTAATGAAAAACTGTTTTTT. Protein: CAWEFGRNEKLFF.